This TCR beta chain stems from a study of OX40 agonist ivuxolimab in advanced cancers. Background on the study: Patients with hepatocellular carcinoma, melanoma, renal cell or head and neck cancer made up the dose-escalation patients. A male proportion of more than 75% was recorded, with mean age roughly 62 years and range roughly 23 to 79.

TCRdb keeps only in-frame clones here, not all; method: immunoSEQ multiplex PCR. The table has 20,000 to 25,000 clones, about 85% seen once. Germline CDR1 reads SGHRS; CDR2 reads YFSETQ. This CDR3 is 14 amino acids long. Between the trimmed V and J ends, which lost 3 bases and 5 bases, there was a span of 14 bases. The chain couples TRBV5-1 to TRBJ1-1; maybe TRBD1 (5 bases). This TCR was sampled from an adult with an advanced solid tumor such as melanoma, head and neck, liver or kidney cancer. Sequencing was performed on CD4+ or CD8+ T cells sorted from blood, taken in a trial of the OX40 agonist ivuxolimab. The CDR3 DNA reads as TGCGCCAGCAGCTACGGGGACGTGGGGACTGAAGCTTTCTTT. Encoded protein: CASSYGDVGTEAFF.